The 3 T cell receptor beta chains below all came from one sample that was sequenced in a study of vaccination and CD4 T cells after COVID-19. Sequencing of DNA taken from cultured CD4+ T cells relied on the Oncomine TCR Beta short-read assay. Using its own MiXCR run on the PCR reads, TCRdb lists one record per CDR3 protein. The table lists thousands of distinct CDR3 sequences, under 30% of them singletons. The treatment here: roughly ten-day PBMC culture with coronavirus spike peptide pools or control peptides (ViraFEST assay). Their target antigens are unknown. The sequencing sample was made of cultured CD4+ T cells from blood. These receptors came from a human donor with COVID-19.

CDR3 sequence (DNA): TGTGCCAGCCAGGACCCTGGAAGTGATAATTCACCCCTCCACTTT. It specifies CASQDPGSDNSPLHF. This rearrangement joins TRBV27 to TRBJ1-6, with D unclear. This CDR3 is 15 amino acids long. V gave up 8 bases and J gave up 5 bases, with 16 bases separating them. CDR1 is MNHEY and CDR2 is SMNVEV in the germline V gene (reference sequence).

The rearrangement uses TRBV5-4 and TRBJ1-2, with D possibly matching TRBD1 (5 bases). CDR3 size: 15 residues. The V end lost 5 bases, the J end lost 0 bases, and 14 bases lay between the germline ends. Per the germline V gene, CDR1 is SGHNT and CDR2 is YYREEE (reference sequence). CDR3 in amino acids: CASSSQGTANYGYTF. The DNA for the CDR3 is TGTGCCAGCAGTTCCCAGGGAACCGCTAACTATGGCTACACCTTC.

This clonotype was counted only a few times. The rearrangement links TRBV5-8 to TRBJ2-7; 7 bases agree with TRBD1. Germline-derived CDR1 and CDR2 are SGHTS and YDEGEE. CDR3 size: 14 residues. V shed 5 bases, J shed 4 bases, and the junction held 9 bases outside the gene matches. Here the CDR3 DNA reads TGTGCCAGCAGGCCAAGGGGGCCGATGTACGAGCAGTACTTC. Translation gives CASRPRGPMYEQYF.